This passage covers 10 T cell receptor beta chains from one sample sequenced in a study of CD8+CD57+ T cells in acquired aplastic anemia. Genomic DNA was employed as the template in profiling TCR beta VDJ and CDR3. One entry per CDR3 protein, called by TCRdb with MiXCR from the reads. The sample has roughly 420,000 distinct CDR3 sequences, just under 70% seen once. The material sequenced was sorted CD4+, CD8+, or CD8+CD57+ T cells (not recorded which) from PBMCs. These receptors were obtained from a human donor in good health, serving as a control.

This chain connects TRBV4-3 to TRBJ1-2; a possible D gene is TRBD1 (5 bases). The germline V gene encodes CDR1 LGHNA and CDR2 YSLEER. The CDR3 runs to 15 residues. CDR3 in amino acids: CSGKFRGAGDYGYTF. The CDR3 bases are TGCAGCGGCAAATTCCGGGGCGCGGGGGACTATGGCTACACCTTC.

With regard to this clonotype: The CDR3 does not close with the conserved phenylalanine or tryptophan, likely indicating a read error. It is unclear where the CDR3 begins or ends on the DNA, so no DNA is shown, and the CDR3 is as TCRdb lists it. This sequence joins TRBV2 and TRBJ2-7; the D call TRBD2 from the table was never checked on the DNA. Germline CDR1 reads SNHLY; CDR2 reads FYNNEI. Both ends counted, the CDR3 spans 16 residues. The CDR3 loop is CASTVTSPGTDTQYFG.

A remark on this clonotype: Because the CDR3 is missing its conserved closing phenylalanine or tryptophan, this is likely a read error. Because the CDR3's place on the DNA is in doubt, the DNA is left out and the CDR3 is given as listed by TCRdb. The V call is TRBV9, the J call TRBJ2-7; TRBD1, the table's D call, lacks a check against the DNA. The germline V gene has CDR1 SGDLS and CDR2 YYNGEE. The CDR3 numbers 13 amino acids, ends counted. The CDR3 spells CASNGRGVCMATL.

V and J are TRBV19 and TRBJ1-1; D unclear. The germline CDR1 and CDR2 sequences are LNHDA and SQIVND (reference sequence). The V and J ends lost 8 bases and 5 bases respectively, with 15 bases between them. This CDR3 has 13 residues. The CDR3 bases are TGTGCCAGTGCGGAGCGAGCTACGACTGAAGCTTTCTTT. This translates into CASAERATTEAFF.

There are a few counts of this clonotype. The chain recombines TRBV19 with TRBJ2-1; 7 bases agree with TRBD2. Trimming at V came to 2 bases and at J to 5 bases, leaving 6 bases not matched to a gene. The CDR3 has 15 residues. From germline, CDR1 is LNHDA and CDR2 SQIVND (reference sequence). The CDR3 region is CASSIRTRLHNEQFF. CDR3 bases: TGTGCCAGTAGTATACGGACTAGACTCCACAATGAGCAGTTCTTC.

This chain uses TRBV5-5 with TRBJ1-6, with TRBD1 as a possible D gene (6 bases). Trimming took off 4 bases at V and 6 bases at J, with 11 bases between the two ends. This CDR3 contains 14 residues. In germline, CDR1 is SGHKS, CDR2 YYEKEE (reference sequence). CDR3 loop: CASSITGSNSPLHF. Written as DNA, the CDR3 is TGTGCCAGCAGCATTACAGGGAGTAATTCACCCCTCCACTTT.

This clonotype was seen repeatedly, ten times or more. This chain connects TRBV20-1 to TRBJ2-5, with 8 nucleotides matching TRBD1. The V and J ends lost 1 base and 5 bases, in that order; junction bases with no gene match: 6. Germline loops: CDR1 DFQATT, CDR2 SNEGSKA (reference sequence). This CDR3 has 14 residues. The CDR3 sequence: CSARVQGGRETQYF. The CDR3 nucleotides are TGCAGTGCTAGAGTACAGGGGGGTCGGGAGACCCAGTACTTC.

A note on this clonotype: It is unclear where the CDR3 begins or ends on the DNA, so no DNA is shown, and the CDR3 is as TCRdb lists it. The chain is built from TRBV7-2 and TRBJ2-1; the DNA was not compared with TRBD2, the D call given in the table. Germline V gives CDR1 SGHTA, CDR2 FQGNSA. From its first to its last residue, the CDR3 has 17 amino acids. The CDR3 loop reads CASSFLNEQFFGPEQFF.

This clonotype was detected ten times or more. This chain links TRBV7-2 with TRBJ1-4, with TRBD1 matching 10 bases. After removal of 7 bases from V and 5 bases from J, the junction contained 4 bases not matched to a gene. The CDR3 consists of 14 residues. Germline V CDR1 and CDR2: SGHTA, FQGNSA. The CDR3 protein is CASKRDRGNEKLFF. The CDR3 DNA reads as TGTGCCAGCAAACGGGACAGGGGAAATGAAAAACTGTTTTTT. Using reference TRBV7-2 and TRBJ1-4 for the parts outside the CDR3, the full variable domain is GAGVSQSPSNKVTEKGKDVELRCDPISGHTALYWYRQSLGQGLEFLIYFQGNSAPDKSGLPSDRFSAERTGGSVSTLTIQRTQQEDSAVYLCASKRDRGNEKLFFGSGTQLSVL.

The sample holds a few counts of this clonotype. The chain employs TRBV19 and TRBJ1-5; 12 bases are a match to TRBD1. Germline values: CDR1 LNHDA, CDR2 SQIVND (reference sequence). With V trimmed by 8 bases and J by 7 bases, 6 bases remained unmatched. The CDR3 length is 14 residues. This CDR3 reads CASETGTGGQPQHF. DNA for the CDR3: TGTGCCAGTGAAACCGGGACAGGGGGCCAGCCCCAGCATTTT.